Many counts were recorded for the clone carrying this TCR beta chain. Its antigen is undetermined. The data derive from a study of identical twins. CDR3 length: 13 amino acids. Germline assignment: CDR1 DFQATT and CDR2 SNEGSKA (reference sequence). Trimming took off 2 bases at V and 3 bases at J, with 7 bases between the two ends. TCRdb reprocessed the 5' RACE reads with MiXCR, giving one entry per CDR3 protein. The sample holds hundreds of thousands of distinct CDR3 sequences; around 7.5% are singletons and the top ten take around 1.6%. General study findings and limits: Low generation probability was overrepresented in out-of-frame alpha sequences shared by twins.

The same data also went into a second study, on yellow fever vaccine responses in identical twins.

This clonotype was obtained from a woman under 30 in good health. The sample comprised PBMCs. This chain connects TRBV20-1 to TRBJ2-2; D is unresolved. This CDR3 is CSARFRDTGELFF. In DNA form, the CDR3 reads TGCAGTGCTAGATTCCGGGACACCGGGGAGCTGTTTTTT.